This passage covers 10 T cell receptor beta chains from one sample sequenced in a study of vaccination and CD4 T cells after COVID-19. The Oncomine TCR Beta short-read assay sequenced DNA from cultured CD4+ T cells. A single record per CDR3 protein comes from TCRdb applying MiXCR to the PCR reads. The sample holds 9,500 to 15,000 distinct CDR3 sequences; approximately 57% are singletons and the top ten take around 30%. Their target antigens are unknown. As for treatment: roughly 10-day PBMC culture with coronavirus spike peptide pools or control peptides (ViraFEST assay). The sequencing input was CD4+ T cells from blood, cultured in vitro. These receptors all come from a human donor who had recovered from COVID-19.

CDR3 in amino acids: CAISDRTMNTEAFF. In DNA, the CDR3 is TGTGCCATCAGTGACAGGACCATGAACACTGAAGCTTTCTTT. The J gene is TRBJ1-1, the V gene TRBV10-3; no reliable D call. The CDR3 spans 14 residues. In germline, CDR1 is ENHRY, CDR2 SYGVKD. V lost 3 bases, J lost 0 bases, and 8 bases lay in between.

V and J are TRBV7-8 and TRBJ2-4; TRBD2 might be the D (5 bases). V lost 5 bases, J lost 0 bases, and 11 bases lay in between. There are 15 residues in the CDR3. The germline CDR1 and CDR2 sequences are SGHVS and FQNEAQ. Here the CDR3 DNA reads TGTGCCAGCAGCCACATGCGGGTAGCCAAAAACATTCAGTACTTC. Translated: CASSHMRVAKNIQYF. The full variable domain, with the rest looked up from reference TRBV7-8 and TRBJ2-4, is GAGVSQSPRYKVAKRGQDVALRCDPISGHVSLFWYQQALGQGPEFLTYFQNEAQLDKSGLPSDRFFAERPEGSVSTLKIQRTQQEDSAVYLCASSHMRVAKNIQYFGAGTRLSVL.

The V call is TRBV7-9, the J call TRBJ2-7, with a possible D match to TRBD2 (6 bases). V was shortened by 3 bases and J by 7 bases, with 16 bases between the two germline ends. Germline assignment: CDR1 SEHNR and CDR2 FQNEAQ (reference sequence). The CDR3 has 14 residues. CDR3 bases: TGTGCCAGCAGCTTTGCAAGGGAGGTGGAGGAGCAGTACTTC. It is translated as CASSFAREVEEQYF. The full variable domain, in which reference TRBV7-9 and TRBJ2-7 provide the parts outside the CDR3, is DTGVSQNPRHKITKRGQNVTFRCDPISEHNRLYWYRQTLGQGPEFLTYFQNEAQLEKSRLLSDRFSAERPKGSFSTLEIQRTEQGDSAMYLCASSFAREVEEQYFGPGTRLTVT.

The gene calls are TRBV7-9 and TRBJ2-3; D is ambiguous. Germline V gene data show CDR1 as SEHNR and CDR2 as FQNEAQ (reference sequence). The V gene lost 5 bases and the J gene lost 2 bases, with 11 bases spanning the gap. The CDR3 is 14 residues long. CDR3 in DNA: TGTGCCAGCAGCCCCGACCGCCTCACAGATACGCAGTATTTT. Translated: CASSPDRLTDTQYF.

The chain couples TRBV6-5 to TRBJ1-2; 7 bases are shared with TRBD1. V was pared by 0 bases and J by 7 bases, with 5 bases of the junction left unmatched. The germline V gene encodes CDR1 MNHEY and CDR2 SVGAGI. This CDR3 has 14 amino acids. CDR3 sequence (DNA): TGTGCCAGCAGTTACTCGATAGGGGGCATTGGCTACACCTTC. Protein product: CASSYSIGGIGYTF.

The V and J genes are TRBV27 and TRBJ2-4, with D perhaps matching TRBD1 (6 bases). This CDR3 region has 15 residues. The V and J ends lost 6 bases and 2 bases respectively, with 14 bases between them. The germline V gene has CDR1 MNHEY and CDR2 SMNVEV (reference sequence). The CDR3 nucleotides read TGTGCCAGCAGAAGGACAGCGAACACCAAAAACATTCAGTACTTC. Protein product: CASRRTANTKNIQYF.

The chain joins TRBV6-5 to TRBJ1-6; the D gene is possibly TRBD1 (6 bases). V lost 0 bases to trimming and J lost 7 bases, with 10 bases between them. The germline V gene encodes CDR1 MNHEY and CDR2 SVGAGI. CDR3 length: 15 residues. The CDR3 loop reads CASSYSGRGNSPLHF. The CDR3 coding sequence is TGTGCCAGCAGTTACTCGGGGAGGGGGAATTCACCCCTCCACTTT.

The rearrangement links TRBV6-5 to TRBJ1-1; tentatively, D is TRBD1 (6 bases). The germline V gene encodes CDR1 MNHEY and CDR2 SVGAGI. Between the trimmed V and J ends, which lost 0 bases and 7 bases, there was a span of 9 bases. The CDR3 is 13 amino acids. CDR3 DNA: TGTGCCAGCAGTTACTCTGGACAGTTTGAAGCTTTCTTT. It specifies CASSYSGQFEAFF.

In this sample, this clonotype turned up a few times. The chain links TRBV21-1 to TRBJ1-2; the D segment call TRBD1 is taken from the table without a DNA check. TRBV21-1 is a documented pseudogene. The CDR3 length is 12 residues. The CDR3 coding sequence is TGTGCCAGCAGGCGAAGGGGTGGCGGCTACACCTTC. It encodes CASRRRGGGYTF.

The V and J genes are TRBV2 and TRBJ1-5, with 7 nucleotides matching TRBD1. The germline V gene has CDR1 SNHLY and CDR2 FYNNEI. This CDR3 is 15 amino acids long. Germline trimming cut 5 bases from V and 8 bases from J; bases unmatched to any gene: 12. In nucleotides, the CDR3 is TGTGCCAGCAGTCCACAGGGGCTGCGAAGTGAGCCCCAGCATTTT. This encodes CASSPQGLRSEPQHF.